Following are 18 T cell receptor beta chains from one sample sequenced in a study of shared clonotypes between healthy human individuals. Cells designated naive CD8 were CD45RO-negative and were positively selected for CCR7, with terminally differentiated effector memory CD45RA+ cells excluded. Assay used: immunoSEQ multiplex PCR; TCRdb lists only in-frame clones, some missing. Counted here are about 2 million clones, about 95% occurring once; the ten biggest clones make up 1.1%. Sequencing input: naive CD8+ T cells sorted from blood. These TCRs come from a man younger than 35 in good health.

V and J are TRBV11-3 and TRBJ2-2, with D tentatively TRBD1 (6 bases). V gave up 4 bases and J gave up 3 bases, with 15 bases separating them. Germline CDR1 reads SGHNT; CDR2 reads YENEEA. There are 16 residues in the CDR3. In DNA form, the CDR3 reads TGTGCCAGCAGCTCCAACAGGGAATCGGACACCGGGGAGCTGTTTTTT. Its translation: CASSSNRESDTGELFF.

The CDR3 region has the DNA TGTGCCAGCAGTTTAACCCCAGGGGAGTTCCTCGAGCAGTACTTC. Protein product: CASSLTPGEFLEQYF. The chain employs TRBV28 and TRBJ2-7; TRBD1 is a possible D gene (6 bases). CDR1 is MDHEN, CDR2 SYDVKM, per germline. CDR3 length: 15 amino acids. Trimming shortened V by 2 bases and J by 6 bases, and 17 bases separated the two germline ends.

The chain is built from TRBV9 and TRBJ1-3; D is undetermined. The CDR3 has 16 amino acids. CDR1 and CDR2 from the germline V gene are SGDLS and YYNGEE. V lost 4 bases and J lost 0, with 14 bases in between. CDR3 residues: CASSPTGLFSGNTIYF. DNA for the CDR3: TGTGCCAGCAGCCCCACTGGACTATTCTCTGGAAACACCATATATTTT.

The count of this clone is one. This chain links TRBV19 with TRBJ1-5; D may be TRBD1 (5 bases). Germline loops: CDR1 LNHDA, CDR2 SQIVND (reference sequence). CDR3 length: 14 residues. V lost 7 bases to trimming and J lost 1 base, with 11 bases between them. The CDR3 sequence is CASTSWDSNQPQHF. DNA of the CDR3: TGTGCCAGTACCTCTTGGGACAGCAATCAGCCCCAGCATTTT.

This clone was observed once. The chain employs TRBV6-1 and TRBJ2-7, with D perhaps assigned TRBD1 or TRBD2 (5 bases each). The germline V gene encodes CDR1 MNHNS and CDR2 SASEGT. The CDR3 totals 13 residues. CDR3 residues: CAVGPGSSYEQYF. The DNA of the CDR3 is TGTGCAGTGGGCCCAGGGAGCTCCTACGAGCAGTACTTC.

A remark on this clone: This specimen includes other DNA sequences encoding the same CDR3. The V call is TRBV27, the J call TRBJ2-7; TRBD2 matches 10 bases. Germline loops: CDR1 MNHEY, CDR2 SMNVEV (reference sequence). The length of the CDR3 is 14 residues. Germline trimming cut 6 bases from V and 2 bases from J; bases unmatched to any gene: 4. CDR3 residues: CASRLAGSPYEQYF. CDR3 nucleotide sequence: TGTGCCAGCAGACTAGCGGGATCCCCCTACGAGCAGTACTTC.

The chain combines TRBV4-3 with TRBJ2-2; D is undetermined. Germline-derived CDR1 and CDR2 are LGHNA and YSLEER. The CDR3 has 13 amino acids. Trimming removed 4 bases from V and 7 bases from J, with 10 bases in between. Here the CDR3 reads CASSPGSIGELFF. In DNA form, the CDR3 reads TGCGCCAGCAGCCCCGGGTCGATCGGGGAGCTGTTTTTT.

The chain links TRBV2 to TRBJ2-5; 10 bases are shared with TRBD2. This CDR3 spans 15 amino acids. The germline CDR1 and CDR2 sequences are SNHLY and FYNNEI. J was trimmed by 2 bases and V by 6 bases; bases with no gene match: 6. CDR3 in DNA: TGTGCCAGCAGAACCGGGACTAGCGCTCAAGAGACCCAGTACTTC. Translating it yields CASRTGTSAQETQYF. The full variable domain, its missing parts supplied by reference TRBV2 and TRBJ2-5, is EPEVTQTPSHQVTQMGQEVILRCVPISNHLYFYWYRQILGQKVEFLVSFYNNEISEKSEIFDDQFSVERPDGSNFTLKIRSTKLEDSAMYFCASRTGTSAQETQYFGPGTRLLVL.

This chain uses TRBV6-1 with TRBJ2-2, with 12 bases matching TRBD2. Germline V CDR1 and CDR2: MNHNS, SASEGT. The V segment lost 4 bases and the J segment 1 base; nucleotides outside the gene matches: 4. This CDR3 is 17 amino acids long. CDR3 amino acids: CASSAGLAGMNTGELFF. CDR3 coding DNA: TGTGCCAGCAGTGCTGGACTAGCGGGAATGAACACCGGGGAGCTGTTTTTT.

This clone showed up just once. V gene TRBV27 combines with J gene TRBJ1-4; D is ambiguous. Germline values: CDR1 MNHEY, CDR2 SMNVEV (reference sequence). V was clipped by 4 bases and J by 4 bases, with 13 bases between them. The CDR3 has 15 amino acids. The CDR3 DNA sequence: TGTGCCAGCAGTTCGGTGGACGGCCTTAATGAAAAACTGTTTTTT. Protein sequence: CASSSVDGLNEKLFF. Combining the CDR3 with reference TRBV27 and TRBJ1-4 gives the whole variable domain EAQVTQNPRYLITVTGKKLTVTCSQNMNHEYMSWYRQDPGLGLRQIYYSMNVEVTDKGDVPEGYKVSRKEKRNFPLILESPSPNQTSLYFCASSSVDGLNEKLFFGSGTQLSVL.

The chain uses TRBV19 and TRBJ2-7; 10 positions match TRBD1. V shed 3 bases and J 6 bases; nucleotides not matched to a gene: 8. This CDR3 region has 15 residues. In germline, CDR1 is LNHDA, CDR2 SQIVND (reference sequence). In DNA form, the CDR3 reads TGTGCCAGTAGTATCCTCCACGGGACAGGGGTCGAGCAGTACTTC. It is translated as CASSILHGTGVEQYF.

CDR3 bases: TGTGCCAGTAGCTTGCAATCAATGGCGCCTGAAGCTTTCTTT. The encoded protein is CASSLQSMAPEAFF. This chain uses TRBV19 with TRBJ1-1, with D unclear. Per germline, CDR1 LNHDA and CDR2 SQIVND (reference sequence). With 6 bases removed from V and 6 bases from J, the gap between germline ends came to 17 bases. This CDR3 contains 14 residues.

This sequence joins TRBV29-1 and TRBJ2-2; weak D call: TRBD2 (6 bases). The CDR3 totals 13 residues. Germline V CDR1 and CDR2: SQVTM, ANQGSEA. V gave up 2 bases and J gave up 5 bases, with 9 bases separating them. DNA for the CDR3: TGCAGCGTTGAACCGGCGGGAACCGGGGAGCTGTTTTTT. Translation: CSVEPAGTGELFF.

J is TRBJ1-1 and V is TRBV28; a weak D match, TRBD1 (5 bases). The CDR3 extends over 13 amino acids. Germline-derived CDR1 and CDR2 are MDHEN and SYDVKM. The V gene lost 6 bases and the J gene lost 2 bases, with 10 bases spanning the gap. In nucleotides, the CDR3 is TGTGCCAGCAGAACGCAGGGAAACACTGAAGCTTTCTTT. Amino acid sequence: CASRTQGNTEAFF.

The V gene is TRBV27, the J gene TRBJ2-1; TRBD2 matches at 7 bases. This CDR3 has 16 amino acids. Germline V gives CDR1 MNHEY, CDR2 SMNVEV (reference sequence). Unmatched junction bases numbered 8, after V lost 6 bases and J lost 0 bases. The CDR3: CASRRREESSYNEQFF. In DNA form, the CDR3 reads TGTGCCAGCAGACGCCGGGAGGAGTCCTCCTACAATGAGCAGTTCTTC.

This clone was counted a single time. This chain links TRBV13 with TRBJ2-7; TRBD1 matches 7 bases. Germline values: CDR1 PRHDT, CDR2 FYEKMQ (reference sequence). CDR3 length equals 16 residues. The V and J ends lost 4 bases and 1 base, in that order; junction bases with no gene match: 10. The CDR3 sequence: CASSSRPGQQSYEQYF. The DNA for the CDR3 is TGTGCCAGCAGCTCCCGCCCGGGACAGCAATCCTACGAGCAGTACTTC.

The CDR3 is CASSLGVRGRDYGYTF. DNA for the CDR3: TGTGCCAGCAGCTTAGGAGTGAGGGGTCGTGACTATGGCTACACCTTC. This chain uses TRBV7-3 with TRBJ1-2; tentative D call: TRBD1 (5 bases). The V gene lost 2 bases and the J gene lost 3 bases, with 16 bases spanning the gap. Germline CDR1 and CDR2: SGHTA and FQGTGA. The length of the CDR3 is 16 residues.

The table lists this clone with a count of one. The V gene is TRBV28, the J gene TRBJ1-1; weak D call: TRBD1 (6 bases). The germline V gene has CDR1 MDHEN and CDR2 SYDVKM. V dropped 3 bases and J dropped 3 bases, with 11 bases sitting between them. The CDR3 has 14 amino acids. In nucleotides, the CDR3 is TGTGCCAGCAGTTTGGGGGGGCAGGACACTGAAGCTTTCTTT. As protein: CASSLGGQDTEAFF.